These 15 T cell receptor beta chains came from one sample sequenced in a study of blood T cell repertoires in COVID-19. Using immunoSEQ multiplex PCR, the repertoire was profiled, and TCRdb retains in-frame clones only, with some absent. The sample lists approximately 230,000 clones; 83% were seen once. Sequencing was performed on peripheral blood. All receptors derive from an elderly man with acute or convalescent COVID-19.

This clone was seen a single time. The gene calls are TRBV11-1 and TRBJ2-1, with TRBD1 identical over 8 bases. V gave up 5 bases and J gave up 3 bases; unmatched junction bases: 6. The CDR3 sequence is 15 residues long. The germline V gene has CDR1 SGHAT and CDR2 FQDESV (reference sequence). CDR3 sequence (DNA): TGTGCCAGCAGCCAGACAGGGGTCAGCTACAATGAGCAGTTCTTC. This sequence encodes CASSQTGVSYNEQFF.

Only a few counts were recorded for this clone. V gene TRBV5-5 combines with J gene TRBJ2-3; D remains unclear. Trimming removed 7 bases at V and 0 bases at J, with 12 bases between. The germline V gene encodes CDR1 SGHKS and CDR2 YYEKEE (reference sequence). CDR3 size: 14 residues. CDR3 DNA: TGTGCCAGCGGAGCTTTCTCTAGCACAGATACGCAGTATTTT. It yields the protein CASGAFSSTDTQYF.

The chain couples TRBV3-1 (or the pseudogene TRBV3-2) to TRBJ2-5; the D gene is possibly TRBD1 (6 bases). The CDR3 has 14 amino acids. Trimming shortened V by 8 bases and J by 2 bases, and 15 bases separated the two germline ends. Looked up from germline, CDR1 is LGHDT and CDR2 is YNNKEL (reference sequence). The CDR3 sequence is CASPGHQEQETQYF. The DNA for the CDR3 is TGTGCCAGCCCGGGACACCAGGAACAAGAGACCCAGTACTTC.

This clone came up a few times. The chain uses TRBV30 and TRBJ2-7; D possibly corresponds to TRBD1 (6 bases). The CDR3 has 11 residues. V was cut by 5 bases and J by 3 bases, with 8 bases left in between. The germline CDR1 and CDR2 sequences are GTSNPN and SVGIG (reference sequence). Written as DNA, the CDR3 is TGTGCCTGGGGACAGAACTACGAGCAGTACTTC. It codes for CAWGQNYEQYF.

The rearrangement joins TRBV24-1 to TRBJ2-2; the D is unclear. CDR3 length: 15 amino acids. Trimming removed 5 bases from V and 5 bases from J, with 14 bases in between. The germline V gene has CDR1 KGHDR and CDR2 SFDVKD. This CDR3 reads CATSGVTAPTGELFF. CDR3 sequence (DNA): TGTGCCACCAGTGGAGTTACAGCCCCGACCGGGGAGCTGTTTTTT.

This chain joins TRBV29-1 and TRBJ2-5, with 8 bases that match TRBD1. Germline V CDR1 and CDR2: SQVTM, ANQGSEA. Trimming cost V 6 bases and J 4 bases; bases outside gene matches: 4. This CDR3 spans 12 amino acids. CDR3 coding DNA: TGCAGCGTCAGACAGGGGTCAGAGACCCAGTACTTC. Its translation is CSVRQGSETQYF.

This clone was counted a few times. This chain uses TRBV12-3 or TRBV12-4 with TRBJ2-3; D gene uncertain. There are 12 residues in the CDR3. V was cut by 2 bases and J by 4 bases, with 4 bases left in between. CDR3 nucleotides: TGTGCCAGCAGTTTACTCGCAGATACGCAGTATTTT. This translates into CASSLLADTQYF.

This chain uses TRBV5-4 with TRBJ2-2; TRBD2 agrees at 7 bases. In germline, CDR1 is SGHNT, CDR2 YYREEE (reference sequence). Trimming took 3 bases from V and 6 from J; bases not matched to a gene: 14. The CDR3 has 17 residues. CDR3 region: CASSSRRGGRNPGELFF. In nucleotides, the CDR3 is TGTGCCAGCAGCTCCCGGCGGGGCGGGAGAAATCCCGGGGAGCTGTTTTTT. The full variable domain, with the rest looked up from reference TRBV5-4 and TRBJ2-2, is ETGVTQSPTHLIKTRGQQVTLRCSSQSGHNTVSWYQQALGQGPQFIFQYYREEENGRGNFPPRFSGLQFPNYSSELNVNALELDDSALYLCASSSRRGGRNPGELFFGEGSRLTVL.

The chain uses TRBV15 and TRBJ1-5, with D maybe TRBD1 (5 bases). Trimming shortened V by 1 base and J by 5 bases, and 12 bases separated the two germline ends. CDR1 and CDR2 from the germline V gene are LNHNV and YYDKDF (reference sequence). The length of the CDR3 is 15 residues. The CDR3, as DNA: TGTGCCACCAGCAGAGCTGGGGCACGAGATCAGCCCCAGCATTTT. Translation: CATSRAGARDQPQHF.

The chain joins TRBV24-1 to TRBJ2-1; 11 bases are a match to TRBD2. Germline CDR1 KGHDR, CDR2 SFDVKD. The length of the CDR3 is 17 residues. J was trimmed by 4 bases and V by 3 bases; bases with no gene match: 7. CDR3: CATSDRTGTSGYNEQFF. The CDR3 region has the DNA TGTGCCACCAGTGATCGAACCGGGACTAGCGGATACAATGAGCAGTTCTTC.

V gene TRBV6-9 combines with J gene TRBJ1-2; D remains ambiguous. The germline gives CDR1 MNHGY, CDR2 SVAAGI. Trimming pared 8 bases from V and 6 bases from J, leaving 7 bases between. The CDR3 spans 10 residues. Here the CDR3 DNA reads TGTGCCAGCGGGAGACATGGCTACACCTTC. Protein sequence: CASGRHGYTF.

The rearrangement uses TRBV5-1 and TRBJ1-1; 9 positions match TRBD1. Germline V gene sequence: CDR1 SGHRS, CDR2 YFSETQ. CDR3 size: 14 residues. The J segment lost 4 bases and the V segment lost 2 bases, leaving 3 bases of the junction unmatched. CDR3 in amino acids: CASSLTGGVTEAFF. The CDR3 region has the DNA TGCGCCAGCAGCTTAACAGGGGGCGTCACTGAAGCTTTCTTT.

This clone was counted once. The rearrangement links TRBV27 to TRBJ2-1; D uncertain. The CDR3 runs 18 residues. Germline-derived CDR1 and CDR2 are MNHEY and SMNVEV (reference sequence). Trimming took off 1 base at V and 8 bases at J, with 24 bases between the two ends. CDR3 amino acids: CASSLYLTGKTGMDEQFF. The CDR3 DNA follows: TGTGCCAGCAGTTTATATCTCACCGGAAAAACGGGTATGGATGAGCAGTTCTTC.

CDR3 nucleotides: TGTGCCAGCCGGGACAGGGGGGGTTCCTACGAGCAGTACTTC. It codes for CASRDRGGSYEQYF. The rearrangement links TRBV19 to TRBJ2-7, with 11 bases aligning to TRBD1. The CDR3 spans 14 residues. Germline lookup yields CDR1 LNHDA and CDR2 SQIVND (reference sequence). The J segment lost 1 base and the V segment lost 9 bases, leaving 5 bases of the junction unmatched.

This clone was seen more than once but under ten times. J is TRBJ2-7 and V is TRBV4-1, with D possibly TRBD2 on 6 matching bases. Trimming took off 0 bases at V and 12 bases at J, with 21 bases between the two ends. Germline CDR1 MGHRA, CDR2 YSYEKL. The CDR3 sequence is 15 residues long. In DNA form, the CDR3 reads TGCGCCAGCAGCCAAGAAGTGTCGGAGGGGAGAGGGGTGTACTTC. The encoded protein is CASSQEVSEGRGVYF.